This TCR beta chain was found in a study of sequential checkpoint blockade in melanoma. A few counts support this clone. The CDR3 has 12 residues. Trimming cost V 6 bases and J 1 base, with 6 bases left between them. Germline-derived CDR1 and CDR2 are LNHDA and SQIVND (reference sequence). Described treatment: randomized to nivolumab then ipilimumab (arm A) or the reverse (arm B). Profiled with immunoSEQ multiplex PCR; TCRdb holds only in-frame clones, not every one. This table holds some 40,000 clones, roughly 84% found once. The TCR sequence derives from a human donor with melanoma. This chain connects TRBV19 to TRBJ1-1; no clear D gene. Sequencing was performed on CD8+ T cells sorted from blood (inferred from file names), taken from a patient given nivolumab and ipilimumab in sequence. The CDR3 nucleotides read TGTGCCAGTAGGGCAGGGAACACTGAAGCTTTCTTT. Protein sequence: CASRAGNTEAFF.